This T cell receptor (beta chain) was recovered during a study of T cell repertoires in cytomegalovirus infection. In the study overall: Alongside well-studied HLA-B-restricted CMV epitopes, recently identified HLA-C-restricted CMV epitopes were also used. Public signatures in TCR beta pointed to CMV infection and matching HLA type. Study results and caveats: The response measured ex vivo was dominated by TCR beta clonotypes (HLA-C-restricted and CMV-specific). CMV carriers with the relevant HLA were identified by cumulative public TCR beta family frequency.

The CDR3 length is 15 residues. The V segment lost 5 bases and the J segment 0 bases; nucleotides outside the gene matches: 8. The germline V gene has CDR1 SGHTS and CDR2 YDEGEE. In TCRdb, the reads were re-called with MiXCR into one record per CDR3 protein. The sample holds approximately 910,000 distinct CDR3 sequences, approximately 31% seen once. Points on this clonotype: Its matching antigen is unknown.

The TCR was taken from a human donor in good health (CMV status not recorded). Some clones in this sample may be carry-over from other donors' samples. The chain employs TRBV5-8 and TRBJ2-7; the match to TRBD2 covers 7 bases. The specimen was cultured CD8+ T cells from PBMCs, collected from culture after CMV antigen stimulation. The CDR3, as DNA: TGTGCCAGCAGTCTGGATGGGACTACCTCCTACGAGCAGTACTTC. Translated, it gives CASSLDGTTSYEQYF. The full variable domain, with the rest looked up from reference TRBV5-8 and TRBJ2-7, is EAGVTQSPTHLIKTRGQQATLRCSPISGHTSVYWYQQALGLGLQFLLWYDEGEERNRGNFPPRFSGRQFPNYSSELNVNALELEDSALYLCASSLDGTTSYEQYFGPGTRLTVT.